This T cell receptor (beta chain) was recovered during a study of T cell responses to AZD1222 COVID-19 vaccine. Study in general: The analysis combined second doses at about 4 or about 12 weeks.

Sequenced by immunoSEQ multiplex PCR; TCRdb stores in-frame clones only, minus some. The sample yields about 120,000 clones, roughly 90% seen once. Trimming shortened V by 2 bases and J by 5 bases, and 15 bases separated the two germline ends. CDR1 and CDR2 (germline): SGHNT, YENEEA. The CDR3 runs 15 residues. About this clone itself: Antigen specificity is unknown.

Study-wide findings and caveats: Clonal diversity was possibly underestimated, and the donors were mostly white British, with more females. Of spike-specific TCRs, nearly half reportedly target regions left unmutated in variants.

The source material was peripheral blood, sampled on day 0 of AZD1222 vaccination. The J gene is TRBJ2-5, the V gene TRBV11-3, with a weak D call TRBD1 (7 bases). This receptor was obtained from an adult in good health. The CDR3 reads CASSLRDRAGETQYF. The CDR3, as DNA: TGTGCCAGCAGCTTAAGAGACAGGGCGGGGGAGACCCAGTACTTC.